These 3 T cell receptor beta chains came from one sample sequenced in a study of cytomegalovirus exposure and HLA in healthy donors. Primers for the PCR totalled 60 Vbeta and 13 Jbeta. This table comes from immunoSEQ multiplex PCR, and its TCRdb copy is limited to in-frame clones, with some not included. The table includes about 220,000 clones, roughly 70% detected once. The material sequenced was PBMCs. The source is a woman in her thirties in good health and CMV-seronegative.

The V gene is TRBV23-1, the J gene TRBJ1-4, with a possible D match to TRBD1 (6 bases). TRBV23-1 counts as an open reading frame of uncertain function. Trimming cost V 6 bases and J 6 bases, with 14 bases left between them. The CDR3 contains 14 residues. CDR3 protein: CASRRGGAYEKLFF. The CDR3 nucleotides are TGCGCCAGCAGGAGGGGGGGGGCCTATGAAAAACTGTTTTTT.

CDR3 sequence (DNA): TGTGCCAGCAGCTATAGCGGGAGGCCGCCGGAAGAGACCCAGTACTTC. Its translation: CASSYSGRPPEETQYF. The chain couples TRBV7-9 to TRBJ2-5, with 10 bases aligning to TRBD2. The CDR3 runs to 16 residues. Germline V gene lookup returns CDR1 SEHNR and CDR2 FQNEAQ (reference sequence). Unmatched junction bases numbered 8, after V lost 4 bases and J lost 3 bases. Full variable domain (outside the CDR3, taken from reference TRBV7-9 and TRBJ2-5): DTGVSQNPRHKITKRGQNVTFRCDPISEHNRLYWYRQTLGQGPEFLTYFQNEAQLEKSRLLSDRFSAERPKGSFSTLEIQRTEQGDSAMYLCASSYSGRPPEETQYFGPGTRLLVL.

CDR3 DNA sequence: TGTGCCAGCAGTGCCGGGACTCAAACCGGGGAGCTGTTTTTT. Residues: CASSAGTQTGELFF. The chain links TRBV6-1 to TRBJ2-2; D is perhaps TRBD2 (6 bases). The germline V gene has CDR1 MNHNS and CDR2 SASEGT. The V gene lost 4 bases and the J gene lost 5 bases, with 11 bases spanning the gap. The CDR3 totals 14 residues.